These T cell receptor beta chains were read from a single sample in a study of blood T cell repertoires in COVID-19. Repertoires were generated with immunoSEQ multiplex PCR, while TCRdb's copy carries only in-frame clones and drops some. Here the sample spans around 220,000 clones, roughly 80% being singletons. What was sequenced was peripheral blood. The receptor source for this set is a man aged 25 to 40 with active or convalescent COVID-19. The CDR3 runs from the conserved cysteine through the conserved F or W. A D gene is named only where the DNA matches it firmly.

TRBV6-5 | TRBD1 | CASSTDRNSPLHF
TRBV2 | NA | CASSYSGNTIYF
TRBV5-1 | TRBD1 | CASSWDSNSNQPQHF
TRBV27 | NA | CASSPRSGGYGYTF
TRBV28 | NA | CASSRQDIHGYTF
TRBV2 | NA | CASSVLEGGGYTF
TRBV30 | TRBD1 | CAWTGQGRDSSPYEQYF
TRBV12-3/TRBV12-4 | NA | CASSLRGTEAFF
TRBV28 | NA | CASSLLYQPQHF
TRBV10-1 | TRBD1 | CASSGYRGPNYGYTF
TRBV11-2 | TRBD1 | CASRANTGGDGYTF
TRBV7-9 | TRBD1 | CASSFGDRGSTDTQYF
TRBV6-5 | NA | CASTRRGSAHNEQFF
TRBV10-1 | NA | CASSSGPYQPQHF
TRBV7-2 | TRBD1 | CASSGDRGSAGNTIYF
TRBV7-2 | TRBD2 | CASSPLSGRAAKNIQYF
TRBV7-9 | TRBD2 | CASSTGLAGVLLVETQYF
TRBV4-1 | TRBD1 | CASSPATGAYEQYF
TRBV7-2 | TRBD1 | CASSSRGTGVRGYTF
TRBV7-2 | NA | CASSLTYQETQYF
TRBV19 | NA | CASSTPGHYSGNTIYF
TRBV27 | TRBD2 | CASSGGVGGTDTQYF
TRBV5-1 | NA | CASSQQNTGELFF
TRBV7-3 | NA | CASSLGQGRTGELFF
TRBV6-6 | TRBD2 | CASSRLASRDTQYF
TRBV7-8 | TRBD2 | CASSPVAGVSTDTQYF
TRBV29-1 | NA | CSVDGGGSYNEQFF
TRBV28 | NA | CASSFYRANEKLFF
TRBV19 | NA | CASSIGQNNYEQYF
TRBV11-2 | NA | CASSPGAGNTIYF
TRBV30 | NA | CAWRSSGWSPLHF
TRBV9 | NA | CASSVGYRVSEAFF
TRBV19 | NA | CASNPGLNYGYTF
TRBV9 | TRBD1 | CASSPWTGGLVNTIYF
TRBV21-1 | NA | CASSDTGSGNQPQHF
TRBV6-5 | TRBD1 | CASSPRQGAKYEQYF
TRBV7-2 | TRBD1 | CASSLTGTGYYEQYF
TRBV11-2 | TRBD1 | CASTLGDRATETQYF
TRBV3-1/TRBV3-2 | TRBD1 | CASSQGGQGYYEQYF
TRBV11-1 | TRBD2 | CASSLERGGPYNEQFF
TRBV7-9 | NA | CASSLERTGTGELFF
TRBV5-1 | TRBD2 | CASSLGVGGPYEQYF
TRBV4-3 | NA | CASSQDRRQSKNLNTQYF
TRBV2 | NA | CASRWGTGNANQPQHF
TRBV7-9 | TRBD1 | CASSLRTGGGEAFF
TRBV4-2 | NA | CASSQGWGDYEQYF
TRBV9 | NA | CASSARTPGNEKLFF
TRBV7-9 | NA | CASSYTQSSYEQYF